These T cell receptor beta chains were read from a single sample in a study of T cell clusters in autoimmune cytopenias. From the multiplex PCR reads, TCRdb lists one entry per CDR3 protein and no DNA. The table lists 7,800 or so distinct CDR3 sequences. Sequencing was carried out using peripheral blood. The receptors were gathered from a human donor with an autoimmune cytopenia or autoimmune hepatitis (not recorded which). CDR3s include the opening cysteine and the closing phenylalanine or tryptophan. Where a row states a size, it is once, few, many or the class of an expanded clone; other rows omit it.

abundance	v_gene	j_gene	CDR3aa
NA	TRBV20-1	TRBJ2-7	CSAIKRENYEQYF
NA	TRBV27	TRBJ1-3	CASLGWAGNTIYF
medium-sized	TRBV20-1	TRBJ2-7	CSARGVNRDIGYEQYF
NA	TRBV27	TRBJ2-1	CASSLGGNYNEQFF
NA	TRBV20-1	TRBJ1-6	CSARDQGPTGINSPLHF
large	TRBV29-1	TRBJ1-3	CSATGESFGNTIYF
NA	TRBV9	TRBJ2-1	CASSGQGSYNEQFF
NA	TRBV10-3	TRBJ2-5	CAISEPNANLETQYF
NA	TRBV20-1	TRBJ2-7	CSATRTDTTEQYF
NA	TRBV28	TRBJ2-1	CASRSLRVSYNEQFF
NA	TRBV5-1	TRBJ2-1	CASSPAGRQVFNEQFF
NA	TRBV18	TRBJ2-5	CASSGGQETQYF
NA	TRBV7-6	TRBJ2-3	CASSLAGGGQRYF
NA	TRBV10-2	TRBJ2-1	CASTPTGLIYNEQFF
NA	TRBV4-1	TRBJ2-3	CASSQVRLDTDTQYF
NA	TRBV6-4	TRBJ2-3	CASSDSSQQLTQYF
NA	TRBV2	TRBJ2-2	CASSGRDTPTGELFF
medium-sized	TRBV19	TRBJ2-7	CASSTGDLPEQYF
NA	TRBV7-2	TRBJ2-3	CASSLAASGSAYTQYF
NA	TRBV6-1	TRBJ1-3	CASSEAIPGTGNSGNTIYF
NA	TRBV4-3	TRBJ1-2	CASSQDTGGDYGYTF
medium-sized	TRBV5-6	TRBJ1-2	CASSPDAVGGYTF
large	TRBV29-1	TRBJ2-7	CSVEVADYYEQYF
NA	TRBV5-1	TRBJ2-6	CASSLQKGSSGANVLTF
NA	TRBV5-3	TRBJ1-6	CARSPGDRDSPLHF
NA	TRBV7-2	TRBJ2-5	CASSVQPKGTDQETQYF
NA	TRBV2	TRBJ2-7	CASSEEIAGQGIYEQYF
NA	TRBV6-1	TRBJ2-5	CASSEWWGTGRETQYF
NA	TRBV11-2	TRBJ1-1	CASSLVGTGYAFF
medium-sized	TRBV19	TRBJ1-2	CASTDILRHYGYTF
medium-sized	TRBV20-1	TRBJ1-5	CSARQSNQPQHF
NA	TRBV5-1	TRBJ1-1	CASSLGVTGFTEAFF
NA	TRBV11-2	TRBJ2-5	CASSFRGGVETQYF
medium-sized	TRBV6-2/TRBV6-3	TRBJ1-6	CASSFSGIRGNSPLHF
NA	TRBV4-2	TRBJ1-5	CASSQVGTGDNQPQHF
NA	TRBV20-1	TRBJ1-5	CSADIRGYQPQHF
medium-sized	TRBV6-5	TRBJ2-2	CASTEVGTGNTGELFF
medium-sized	TRBV15	TRBJ1-3	CATSRDRYGGTGNTIYF
NA	TRBV30	TRBJ2-7	CASNGALGASEQYF
NA	TRBV24-1	TRBJ2-7	CATSDPGQGDHEQYF
NA	TRBV9	TRBJ2-2	CASSEYTGELFF